This T cell receptor (beta chain) was sequenced during a study of cytomegalovirus exposure and HLA in healthy donors. Study findings and constraints: What a later analysis reportedly showed was that an Asian-associated ancestry cluster had fewer N-insertions than the roughly 670-donor mean. A later analysis found TCR association rates differed by HLA locus, highest for DRB1 and lowest for HLA-C. Investigators reported approximately 150 TCR beta chains as tied to cytomegalovirus.

In the PCR, 60 Vbeta and 13 Jbeta primers were used. The method was immunoSEQ multiplex PCR; TCRdb's version includes in-frame clones alone and lacks a portion of them. The sample gives roughly 160,000 clones, around 86% of which show up once; 2% to 2.5% is in the top ten. In the case of this clone: Its antigen is unknown.

The CDR3 has 16 residues. V gave up 3 bases and J gave up 2 bases; unmatched junction bases: 5. Germline loops: CDR1 SGHTA, CDR2 FQGNSA. The sequencing input was PBMCs. The source of this sequence is a male donor in good health and CMV-seronegative. V and J are TRBV7-2 and TRBJ1-3; 9 bases agree with TRBD1. The CDR3 loop is CASSFRGTGTGNTIYF. CDR3 sequence (DNA): TGTGCCAGCAGCTTCCGTGGGACAGGGACTGGAAACACCATATATTTT.